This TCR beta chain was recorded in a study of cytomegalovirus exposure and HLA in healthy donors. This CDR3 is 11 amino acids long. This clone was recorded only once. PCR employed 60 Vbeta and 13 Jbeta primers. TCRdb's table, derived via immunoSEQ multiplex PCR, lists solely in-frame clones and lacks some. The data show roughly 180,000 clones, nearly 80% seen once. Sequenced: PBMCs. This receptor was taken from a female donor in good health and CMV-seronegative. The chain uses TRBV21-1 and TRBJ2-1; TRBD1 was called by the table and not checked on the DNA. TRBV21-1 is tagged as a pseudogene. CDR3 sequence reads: CASSGRNEQFF. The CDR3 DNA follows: TGTGCCAGCAGCGGGCGCAATGAGCAGTTCTTC.